This entry lists 19 T cell receptor beta chains sequenced from one sample in a study of Ad26.COV2.S vaccination and SARS-CoV-2 variants. Treatment of the sample: about 20 received Ad26.COV2.S at low or high dose, single or two shots; roughly 5 received placebo; per-sample allocation not given. Each sample was drawn 63 days after the first injection (of vaccine or placebo). This table comes from immunoSEQ multiplex PCR, and its TCRdb copy is limited to in-frame clones, with some not included. The sample has about 350,000 clones; approximately 86% are singletons. The sequences come from peripheral blood, collected in a trial of Ad26.COV2.S vaccine versus placebo. These receptors came from a person between 18 and 65 years old who received the Ad26.COV2.S COVID-19 vaccine or a placebo.

V usage is TRBV5-5 and J usage is TRBJ1-1, with D hard to call. Germline assignment: CDR1 SGHKS and CDR2 YYEKEE (reference sequence). This CDR3 has 13 residues. Between the trimmed V and J ends, which lost 1 base and 3 bases, there was a span of 7 bases. In nucleotides, the CDR3 is TGTGCCAGCAGCTTGTCAAGGGACACTGAAGCTTTCTTT. This gives the protein CASSLSRDTEAFF.

This sequence joins TRBV7-3 and TRBJ2-7; 7 nucleotides align to TRBD1. Germline V gene lookup returns CDR1 SGHTA and CDR2 FQGTGA. Germline trimming cut 1 base from V and 4 bases from J; bases unmatched to any gene: 4. CDR3 size: 14 residues. DNA for the CDR3: TGTGCCAGCAGCTTAAAAGCCAGGGGGTACGAGCAGTACTTC. Amino acids: CASSLKARGYEQYF.

This chain connects TRBV28 to TRBJ1-5; tentatively, D is TRBD1 (5 bases). The V end was cut by 6 bases, the J end by 3 bases, with 21 bases between. CDR1 is MDHEN and CDR2 is SYDVKM in the germline V gene. The CDR3 has 17 residues. This CDR3 reads CASSDNKWGRLNQPQHF. The CDR3 DNA reads TGTGCCAGCAGCGATAACAAATGGGGACGGCTCAATCAGCCCCAGCATTTT.

The gene calls are TRBV7-8 and TRBJ2-7, with D perhaps TRBD1 (6 bases). Trimming took 3 bases from V and 6 from J, leaving 18 bases between them. From germline, CDR1 is SGHVS and CDR2 FQNEAQ. This CDR3 has 15 amino acids. CDR3 sequence: CASSFTGSRSSEQYF. CDR3 coding DNA: TGTGCCAGCAGCTTTACAGGGTCCCGGAGCTCCGAGCAGTACTTC.

Here the CDR3 reads CASSLLAGGSEQFF. In DNA form, the CDR3 reads TGTGCCAGCAGTTTACTAGCGGGGGGTAGTGAGCAGTTCTTC. The rearrangement joins TRBV27 to TRBJ2-1; 11 nucleotides agree with TRBD2. The germline V gene has CDR1 MNHEY and CDR2 SMNVEV (reference sequence). V shed 2 bases, J shed 9 bases, and the junction held 3 bases outside the gene matches. The CDR3 loop spans 14 amino acids.

The chain couples TRBV4-2 to TRBJ2-3, with D hard to call. V dropped 0 bases and J dropped 1 base, with 14 bases sitting between them. The CDR3 totals 17 residues. The V gene's germline CDR1 is LGHNA and CDR2 YNFKEQ. CDR3 coding DNA: TGTGCCAGCAGCCAAGATCGGATAGGCTGGGGCACAGATACGCAGTATTTT. It is translated as CASSQDRIGWGTDTQYF.

The chain employs TRBV5-1 and TRBJ2-1; 11 bases line up with TRBD2. With 4 bases clipped from V and 9 bases from J, the junction kept 9 bases outside the gene matches. The CDR3 sequence is 15 residues long. Germline assignment: CDR1 SGHRS and CDR2 YFSETQ. CDR3 bases: TGCGCCAGCAGCCCGGGTAGCGGGAGGGCCATTGAGCAGTTCTTC. Translating gives CASSPGSGRAIEQFF. Together with reference TRBV5-1 and TRBJ2-1, the CDR3 gives the full variable domain: KAGVTQTPRYLIKTRGQQVTLSCSPISGHRSVSWYQQTPGQGLQFLFEYFSETQRNKGNFPGRFSGRQFSNSRSEMNVSTLELGDSALYLCASSPGSGRAIEQFFGPGTRLTVL.

The rearrangement uses TRBV5-1 and TRBJ2-3, with no clear D. V was trimmed by 4 bases and J by 2 bases, leaving 11 bases between them. CDR3 length: 14 amino acids. Germline-derived CDR1 and CDR2 are SGHRS and YFSETQ. The CDR3 is CASSGPPYTDTQYF. DNA of the CDR3: TGCGCCAGCAGCGGGCCACCCTACACAGATACGCAGTATTTT.

The J gene is TRBJ1-5, the V gene TRBV12-3 or TRBV12-4, with D possibly being TRBD1 (5 bases). This CDR3 is built from 12 residues. V shed 10 bases and J shed 6 bases, with 13 bases lying between them. As DNA, the CDR3 is TGTGCCACCTCGGCAGGGAGTCAGCCCCAGCATTTT. Translation: CATSAGSQPQHF.

The count of this clone is one. The chain employs TRBV12-3 or TRBV12-4 and TRBJ1-3; D is ambiguous. V lost 7 bases to trimming and J lost 5 bases, with 6 bases between them. CDR3 length equals 11 residues. The CDR3 sequence: CASTLRNTIYF. CDR3 nucleotides: TGTGCCAGCACACTGCGAAACACCATATATTTT.

This clone has a single count. V usage is TRBV5-1 and J usage is TRBJ1-2, with 10 nucleotides matching TRBD1. The junction had 7 bases not matched to a gene; V was cut back by 0 bases and J by 2 bases. The CDR3 sequence is 17 residues long. Germline V gives CDR1 SGHRS, CDR2 YFSETQ. The CDR3 protein is CASSLAALGQGNYGYTF. The CDR3 bases are TGCGCCAGCAGCTTGGCCGCATTGGGACAGGGGAACTATGGCTACACCTTC.

The V gene is TRBV7-2, the J gene TRBJ2-7; a weak D match, TRBD1 (6 bases). This CDR3 spans 14 amino acids. Germline V gene sequence: CDR1 SGHTA, CDR2 FQGNSA. The V and J ends lost 6 bases and 2 bases respectively, with 14 bases between them. CDR3 nucleotides: TGTGCCAGCAGTTACCTGGGACAACCCTACGAGCAGTACTTC. This translates into CASSYLGQPYEQYF.

This chain joins TRBV5-4 and TRBJ2-1; 8 bases map to TRBD2. This CDR3 region has 16 residues. With V trimmed by 4 bases and J by 6 bases, 12 bases remained unmatched. Germline V gives CDR1 SGHNT, CDR2 YYREEE (reference sequence). DNA for the CDR3: TGTGCCAGCAGCCCCGAAGCGGGAGCGCCAGGCAATGAGCAGTTCTTC. It encodes CASSPEAGAPGNEQFF.

CDR3 loop: CASSLSAGGDTQYF. DNA for the CDR3: TGTGCCAGCAGTTTATCGGCAGGAGGGGATACGCAGTATTTT. The chain links TRBV27 to TRBJ2-3, with D possibly TRBD2 on 6 matching bases. The CDR3 length is 14 residues. Trimming cost V 0 bases and J 6 bases, with 10 bases left between them. Germline V gene data show CDR1 as MNHEY and CDR2 as SMNVEV (reference sequence).

As DNA, the CDR3 is TGTGCCAGTAGCCCGGGGCAGGCCCAGACCGCGAGCTCTGGAAACACCATATATTTT. Residues: CASSPGQAQTASSGNTIYF. This chain links TRBV19 with TRBJ1-3; possibly TRBD1 for D (5 bases). Trimming cost V 6 bases and J 0 bases, with 24 bases left between them. Germline V lookup: CDR1 LNHDA, CDR2 SQIVND (reference sequence). The CDR3 has 19 residues.

This chain links TRBV29-1 with TRBJ2-1, with 9 bases fitting TRBD2. The CDR3 contains 17 residues. CDR1 is SQVTM and CDR2 is ANQGSEA in the germline V gene. The J segment lost 0 bases and the V segment lost 2 bases, leaving 8 bases of the junction unmatched. The CDR3 nucleotides are TGCAGCGTTGAACTCTACCTAGCGGGGAGCTCCTACAATGAGCAGTTCTTC. Residues: CSVELYLAGSSYNEQFF.

The chain links TRBV7-9 to TRBJ1-2; no firm D call. The CDR3 loop spans 12 amino acids. V was pared by 7 bases and J by 4 bases, with 10 bases between. CDR1 and CDR2 from the germline V gene are SEHNR and FQNEAQ (reference sequence). CDR3 sequence (DNA): TGTGCCAGCAACATCGGTTCCTATGGCTACACCTTC. Protein sequence: CASNIGSYGYTF. The full variable domain, its missing parts supplied by reference TRBV7-9 and TRBJ1-2, is DTGVSQNPRHKITKRGQNVTFRCDPISEHNRLYWYRQTLGQGPEFLTYFQNEAQLEKSRLLSDRFSAERPKGSFSTLEIQRTEQGDSAMYLCASNIGSYGYTFGSGTRLTVV.

A note on this clone: Other DNA sequences in the sample encode the same CDR3. This rearrangement joins TRBV19 to TRBJ1-5; D is uncertain. Deletions cut 4 bases from V and 2 bases from J, with 3 bases between. Germline V gives CDR1 LNHDA, CDR2 SQIVND (reference sequence). The CDR3 covers 12 residues. CDR3 amino acids: CASSNGNQPQHF. The CDR3 DNA follows: TGTGCCAGTAGTAATGGCAATCAGCCCCAGCATTTT.

This clone was seen more than once but under ten times. This rearrangement joins TRBV6-6 to TRBJ2-7, with 7 positions matching TRBD1. Germline CDR1 and CDR2: MNHNY and SVGAGI (reference sequence). The junction had 10 bases not matched to a gene; V was cut back by 4 bases and J by 4 bases. The CDR3 covers 15 residues. CDR3 coding DNA: TGTGCCAGCAGTTTCCACCGGACAGGATCATACGAGCAGTACTTC. Translating gives CASSFHRTGSYEQYF.